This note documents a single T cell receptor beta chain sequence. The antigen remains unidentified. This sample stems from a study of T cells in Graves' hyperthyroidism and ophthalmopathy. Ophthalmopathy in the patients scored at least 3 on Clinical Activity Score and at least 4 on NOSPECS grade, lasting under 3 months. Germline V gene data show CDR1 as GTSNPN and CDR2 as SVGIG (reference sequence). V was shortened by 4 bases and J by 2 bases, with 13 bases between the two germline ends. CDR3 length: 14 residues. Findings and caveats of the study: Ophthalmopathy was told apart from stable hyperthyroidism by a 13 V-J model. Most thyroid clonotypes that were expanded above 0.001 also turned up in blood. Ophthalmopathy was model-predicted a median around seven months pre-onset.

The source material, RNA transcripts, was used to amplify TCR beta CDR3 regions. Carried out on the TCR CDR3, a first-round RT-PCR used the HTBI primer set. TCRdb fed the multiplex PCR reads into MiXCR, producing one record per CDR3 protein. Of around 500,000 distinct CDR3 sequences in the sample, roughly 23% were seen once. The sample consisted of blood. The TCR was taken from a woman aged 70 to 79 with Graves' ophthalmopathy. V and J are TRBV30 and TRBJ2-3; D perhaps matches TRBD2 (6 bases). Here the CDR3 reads CAWTKRAYTDTQYF. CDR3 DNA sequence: TGTGCCTGGACAAAGCGGGCCTACACAGATACGCAGTATTTT. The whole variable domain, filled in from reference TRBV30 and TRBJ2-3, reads SQTIHQWPATLVQPVGSPLSLECTVEGTSNPNLYWYRQAAGRGLQLLFYSVGIGQISSEVPQNLSASRPQDRQFILSSKKLLLSDSGFYLCAWTKRAYTDTQYFGPGTRLTVL.